This T cell receptor beta chain was identified during a study of cytomegalovirus exposure and HLA in healthy donors. Study outcomes and limitations: A link between a missense DCLRE1C variant and TCR beta V- and J-gene trimming emerged from a later analysis. Cytomegalovirus status was reportedly diagnosed by the classifier with high sensitivity and specificity.

The CDR3 spans 15 residues. V lost 3 bases and J lost 3, with 14 bases in between. The germline V gene encodes CDR1 SGDLS and CDR2 YYNGEE. The PCR ran on 60 Vbeta and 13 Jbeta primers. Libraries were prepared by immunoSEQ multiplex PCR; TCRdb keeps only in-frame clonotypes and omits some of them. The repertoire holds fewer than 130,000 clones, roughly 70% seen once, with about a tenth in the top ten. Turning to this clone: Its antigen is currently unknown.

The sequencing sample was made of PBMCs. The chain uses TRBV9 and TRBJ2-3, with TRBD2 as a possible D gene (7 bases). This TCR was sampled from a man in his forties in good health and CMV-seropositive. CDR3 nucleotides: TGTGCCAGCAGCGAAGGGGGAGGGGTAACAGATACGCAGTATTTT. Protein: CASSEGGGVTDTQYF.